This TCR beta chain originates from a study of cytomegalovirus exposure and HLA in healthy donors. PCR employed 60 Vbeta and 13 Jbeta primers. Profiling relied on immunoSEQ multiplex PCR, and the TCRdb table lists in-frame clones only, not all of them. The sample lists 77,000 or so clones; around 84% were seen once. Those who donated were healthy bone marrow donors. This clone was recorded once. Its antigen is not identified. The study's findings and limits: What was likely a sequencing artifact was a cluster of highly shared sequence variants. Previous analysis showed most TCR beta V segments were productive about 90% or about 30% of the time. Cytomegalovirus status was reportedly diagnosed by the classifier with high sensitivity and specificity.

The CDR3 is 16 amino acids. CDR1 is LNHDA and CDR2 is SQIVND in the germline V gene (reference sequence). V was pared by 0 bases and J by 5 bases, with 4 bases of the junction left unmatched. Material for sequencing was PBMCs. This chain connects TRBV19 to TRBJ2-5, with 12 bases aligning to TRBD1. The receptor comes from a man between 70 and 80 years old in good health and CMV-seropositive. The CDR3 sequence: CASSIDGTGGRETQYF. In DNA form, the CDR3 reads TGTGCCAGTAGTATAGATGGGACAGGGGGCCGGGAGACCCAGTACTTC.